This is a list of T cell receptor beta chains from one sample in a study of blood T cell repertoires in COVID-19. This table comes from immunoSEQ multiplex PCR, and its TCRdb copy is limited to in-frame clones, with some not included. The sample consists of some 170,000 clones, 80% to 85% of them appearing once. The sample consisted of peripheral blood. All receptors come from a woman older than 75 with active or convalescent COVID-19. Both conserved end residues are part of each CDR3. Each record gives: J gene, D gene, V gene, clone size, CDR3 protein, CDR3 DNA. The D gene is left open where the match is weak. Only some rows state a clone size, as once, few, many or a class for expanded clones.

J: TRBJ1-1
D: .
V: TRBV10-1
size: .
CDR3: CASSESGPGGGEAFF
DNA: TGCGCCAGCAGTGAGTCTGGCCCGGGGGGCGGTGAAGCTTTCTTT

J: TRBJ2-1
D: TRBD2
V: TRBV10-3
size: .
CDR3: CAISVGTSGKNEQFF
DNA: TGTGCCATCAGTGTGGGGACTAGCGGAAAAAATGAGCAGTTCTTC

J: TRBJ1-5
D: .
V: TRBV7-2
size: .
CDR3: CASSLLWSEDQPQHF
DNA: TGTGCCAGCAGCTTACTTTGGTCAGAAGATCAGCCCCAGCATTTT

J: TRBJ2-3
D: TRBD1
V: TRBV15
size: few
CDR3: CATSRVPTGADTQYF
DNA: TGTGCCACCAGCAGAGTCCCCACAGGGGCAGATACGCAGTATTTT

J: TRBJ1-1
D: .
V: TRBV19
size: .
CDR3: CASSIGHRNTEAFF
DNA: TGTGCCAGTAGTATAGGACACCGGAACACTGAAGCTTTCTTT

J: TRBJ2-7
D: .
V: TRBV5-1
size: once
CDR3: CASRHETGSYEQYF
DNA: TGCGCCAGCAGACATGAAACAGGTTCCTACGAGCAGTACTTC

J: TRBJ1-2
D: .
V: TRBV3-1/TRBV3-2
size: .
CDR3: CASSQVVSGMSHGYTF
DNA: TGTGCCAGCAGCCAAGTAGTGTCAGGGATGTCGCATGGCTACACCTTC

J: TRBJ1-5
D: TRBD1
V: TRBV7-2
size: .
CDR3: CASSLTGGNQPQHF
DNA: TGTGCCAGCAGCCTGACAGGGGGCAATCAGCCCCAGCATTTT

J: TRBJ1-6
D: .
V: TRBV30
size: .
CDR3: CAWSFRELYNSPLHF
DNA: TGTGCCTGGAGTTTCCGCGAGTTATATAATTCACCCCTCCACTTT

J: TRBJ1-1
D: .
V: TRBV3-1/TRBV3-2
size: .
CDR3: CASSQGGIPQGAFF
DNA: TGTGCCAGCAGCCAAGGAGGGATCCCCCAAGGAGCTTTCTTT

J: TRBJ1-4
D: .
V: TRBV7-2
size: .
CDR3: CASSPLLGPANSLFF
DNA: TGTGCCAGCAGCCCCCTATTGGGCCCGGCTAATTCACTGTTTTTT

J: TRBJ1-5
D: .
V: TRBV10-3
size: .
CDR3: CAISESGGTVTSVQPQHF
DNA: TGTGCCATCAGTGAGTCGGGGGGGACCGTCACGTCGGTGCAGCCCCAGCATTTT

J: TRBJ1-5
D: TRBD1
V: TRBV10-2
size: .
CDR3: CASSRTGRSNQPQHF
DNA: TGCGCCAGCAGTAGGACAGGCCGTAGCAATCAGCCCCAGCATTTT

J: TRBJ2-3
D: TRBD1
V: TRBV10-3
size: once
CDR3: CAISDPGTGLFTDTQYF
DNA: TGTGCCATCAGTGATCCCGGGACAGGACTATTCACAGATACGCAGTATTTT

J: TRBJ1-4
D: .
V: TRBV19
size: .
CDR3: CASSFGQIGVEKLFF
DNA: TGTGCCAGTAGTTTCGGACAGATCGGAGTTGAAAAACTGTTTTTT

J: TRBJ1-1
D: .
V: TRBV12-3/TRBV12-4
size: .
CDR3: CASSTSGEAFF
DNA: TGTGCCAGCAGTACCTCAGGAGAAGCTTTCTTT

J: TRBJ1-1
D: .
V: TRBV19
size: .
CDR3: CASRERSGTQVEAFF
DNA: TGTGCCAGTAGAGAGAGGTCCGGGACACAAGTTGAAGCTTTCTTT

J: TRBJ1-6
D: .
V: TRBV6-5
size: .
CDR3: CASSSLSRGHSPLHF
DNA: TGTGCCAGCAGTTCCCTTTCCAGGGGACATTCACCCCTCCACTTT

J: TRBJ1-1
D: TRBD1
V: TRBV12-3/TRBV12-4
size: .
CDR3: CASSRTGEAFF
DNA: TGTGCCAGCAGCAGGACAGGGGAAGCTTTCTTT

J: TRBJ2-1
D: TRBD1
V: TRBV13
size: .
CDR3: CASSPRDRSSYNEQFF
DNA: TGTGCCAGCAGCCCCAGGGACAGGAGCTCCTACAATGAGCAGTTCTTC

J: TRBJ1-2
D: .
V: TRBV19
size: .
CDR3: CASSPHRDGYGYTF
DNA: TGTGCCAGTAGTCCCCACAGGGACGGCTATGGCTACACCTTC

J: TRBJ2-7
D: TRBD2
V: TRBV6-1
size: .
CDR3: CASIEPPRGRPGGGPYEQYF
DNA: TGTGCCAGCATTGAACCACCTCGGGGTAGGCCTGGGGGGGGACCCTACGAGCAGTACTTC

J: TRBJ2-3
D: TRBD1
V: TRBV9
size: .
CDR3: CASSVQGDSTDTQYF
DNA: TGTGCCAGCAGCGTACAGGGGGATAGCACAGATACGCAGTATTTT

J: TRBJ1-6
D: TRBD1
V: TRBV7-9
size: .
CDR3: CASSQTGAIYNSPLHF
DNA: TGTGCCAGCAGCCAGACAGGGGCGATCTATAATTCACCCCTCCACTTT

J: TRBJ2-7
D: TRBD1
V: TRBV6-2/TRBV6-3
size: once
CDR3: CASSPQGAGNEQYF
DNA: TGTGCCAGCAGCCCCCAGGGGGCTGGCAACGAGCAGTACTTC

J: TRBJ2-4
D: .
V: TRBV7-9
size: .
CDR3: CASSPENIQYF
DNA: TGTGCCAGCAGCCCCGAAAACATTCAGTACTTC

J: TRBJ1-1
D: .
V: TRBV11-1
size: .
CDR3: CASSLLMMSGTEAFF
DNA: TGTGCCAGCAGCCTCTTAATGATGAGCGGCACTGAAGCTTTCTTT

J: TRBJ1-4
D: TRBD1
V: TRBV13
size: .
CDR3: CASSLYRGSGEKLFF
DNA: TGTGCCAGCAGCCTATACAGGGGGAGTGGTGAAAAACTGTTTTTT

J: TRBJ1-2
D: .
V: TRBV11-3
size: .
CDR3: CASSLNGGGYTF
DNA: TGTGCCAGCAGCTTAAACGGTGGTGGCTACACCTTC